The TCR beta chain under discussion was sequenced for a study of control samples from healthy donors and cancer patients. Data came from immunoSEQ multiplex PCR; TCRdb stores just in-frame clones and leaves some out. The sample yields 110,000 to 150,000 clones, 89% seen once. The CDR3 runs to 14 residues. Trimming removed 8 bases from V and 0 bases from J, with 10 bases in between. The germline V gene encodes CDR1 LNHDA and CDR2 SQIVND (reference sequence). The receptor was isolated from a man aged 25-45 years in good health. The sample consisted of blood. The V call is TRBV19, the J call TRBJ1-4; D is possibly TRBD1 (5 bases). The CDR3 DNA reads as TGTGCCAGTCGGGACGGTGCAACTAATGAAAAACTGTTTTTT. Residues: CASRDGATNEKLFF.